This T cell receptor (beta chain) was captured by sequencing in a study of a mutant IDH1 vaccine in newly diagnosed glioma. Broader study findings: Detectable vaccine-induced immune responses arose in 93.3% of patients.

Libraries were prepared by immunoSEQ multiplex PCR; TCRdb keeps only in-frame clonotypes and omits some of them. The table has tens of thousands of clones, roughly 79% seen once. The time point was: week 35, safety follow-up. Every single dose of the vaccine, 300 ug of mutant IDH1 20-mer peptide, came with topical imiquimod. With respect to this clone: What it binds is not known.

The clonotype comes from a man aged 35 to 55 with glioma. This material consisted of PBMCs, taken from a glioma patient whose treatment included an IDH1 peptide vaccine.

CDR3 coding DNA: TGCGCCAGCAGCACGGGACAGGGTAACTATGGCTACACCTTC. As protein: CASSTGQGNYGYTF. V usage is TRBV5-1 and J usage is TRBJ1-2; 9 bases match TRBD1. CDR1 and CDR2 from the germline V gene are SGHRS and YFSETQ. J gave up 1 base and V 4 bases, and 2 bases lay outside the gene matches. CDR3 length: 14 amino acids.